Presented here are 21 T cell receptor beta chains from one specimen sequenced in a study of early T cells in non-severe SARS-CoV-2 infection. TCRdb re-derived calls from the 5' RACE reads in MiXCR, one entry per CDR3 protein. The sample has some 71,000 distinct CDR3 sequences; 10% are singletons. The material sequenced was whole blood, taken at baseline. These receptors were taken from an adult who was a healthcare worker with PCR-confirmed SARS-CoV-2 infection or an uninfected control (not recorded which).

The gene calls are TRBV30 and TRBJ2-6; possible D gene TRBD1, 5 bases. V was shortened by 2 bases and J by 0 bases, with 14 bases between the two germline ends. Germline V lookup: CDR1 GTSNPN, CDR2 SVGIG (reference sequence). The CDR3 is 17 amino acids. The chain's CDR3 is CAWSRLRVRSGANVLTF. CDR3 sequence (DNA): TGTGCCTGGAGTAGACTCAGGGTGCGCTCTGGGGCCAACGTCCTGACTTTC. The whole variable domain, filled in from reference TRBV30 and TRBJ2-6, reads SQTIHQWPATLVQPVGSPLSLECTVEGTSNPNLYWYRQAAGRGLQLLFYSVGIGQISSEVPQNLSASRPQDRQFILSSKKLLLSDSGFYLCAWSRLRVRSGANVLTFGAGSRLTVL.

This clonotype was counted only a few times. The rearrangement links TRBV2 to TRBJ2-1; D is uncertain. This CDR3 comprises 12 residues. The ends were cut back, 4 bases at V and 10 bases at J, with 11 bases in the middle. The germline CDR1 and CDR2 sequences are SNHLY and FYNNEI. CDR3 nucleotides: TGTGCCAGCAGTGGTGAAGCGAGGGAGCAGTTCTTC. Amino acid sequence: CASSGEAREQFF.

This clonotype has a handful of counts. V is TRBV29-1 and J is TRBJ2-7; TRBD1 aligns across 7 bases. The V gene end was trimmed by 4 bases and the J gene end by 2 bases; junction bases not matched to a gene: 5. In germline, CDR1 is SQVTM, CDR2 ANQGSEA. The CDR3 consists of 13 residues. CDR3 DNA sequence: TGCAGCGTTGTCGGACAGGCGACCTACGAGCAGTACTTC. Amino acids: CSVVGQATYEQYF.

V and J are TRBV28 and TRBJ2-2; D is ambiguous. The CDR3 sequence is 14 residues long. V lost 3 bases and J lost 4, with 9 bases in between. Germline V gene sequence: CDR1 MDHEN, CDR2 SYDVKM. DNA of the CDR3: TGTGCCAGCAGTTTCGGAAGAATCACCGGGGAGCTGTTTTTT. Protein: CASSFGRITGELFF.

This clonotype appeared many times. The chain links TRBV2 to TRBJ2-1; D remains ambiguous. The CDR3 length is 13 residues. CDR1 is SNHLY and CDR2 is FYNNEI in the germline V gene. Trimming removed 1 base at V and 5 bases at J, with 6 bases between. The CDR3: CASSEGLDNEQFF. DNA for the CDR3: TGTGCCAGCAGTGAAGGGTTGGACAATGAGCAGTTCTTC.

This clonotype was seen only once. Its ends do not fully match the called genes, so a read error is possible. The rearrangement uses TRBV25-1 and TRBJ1-1; no firm D call. Germline CDR1 is MGHDK and CDR2 is SYGVNS. CDR3 length: 12 amino acids. The CDR3 DNA is TGTGCCTGCAGTGCCCTCGACACTGAAGCTTTCTTT. Amino acids: CACSALDTEAFF.

This clonotype has at least ten counts. The chain uses TRBV15 and TRBJ1-4; 7 bases agree with TRBD1. CDR1 is LNHNV, CDR2 YYDKDF, per germline (reference sequence). The length of the CDR3 is 14 residues. The trim removed 3 bases at V and 4 bases at J, leaving 2 bases unmatched. CDR3 loop: CATSRDRSNEKLFF. CDR3 nucleotide sequence: TGTGCCACCAGCAGGGACAGGAGTAATGAAAAACTGTTTTTT.

The V call is TRBV28, the J call TRBJ1-3; D call uncertain. Germline CDR1 is MDHEN and CDR2 is SYDVKM. Trimming left V 7 bases short and J 3 bases short, with 19 bases between. The CDR3 is made up of 16 amino acids. As DNA, the CDR3 is TGTGCCAGCACTGGAAGGCGTATCGGGCATGGAAACACCATATATTTT. Protein product: CASTGRRIGHGNTIYF.

This clonotype occurred many times. The chain uses TRBV19 and TRBJ2-3, with a possible D match to TRBD1 (6 bases). This CDR3 contains 14 residues. Trimming removed 7 bases at V and 0 bases at J, with 11 bases between. Germline CDR1 is LNHDA and CDR2 is SQIVND (reference sequence). This chain's CDR3 is CASTDRSSTDTQYF. The CDR3 DNA sequence: TGTGCCAGTACCGACAGGTCCAGCACAGATACGCAGTATTTT. Full variable domain (outside the CDR3, taken from reference TRBV19 and TRBJ2-3): DGGITQSPKYLFRKEGQNVTLSCEQNLNHDAMYWYRQDPGQGLRLIYYSQIVNDFQKGDIAEGYSVSREKKESFPLTVTSAQKNPTAFYLCASTDRSSTDTQYFGPGTRLTVL.

This chain joins TRBV12-3 or TRBV12-4 and TRBJ2-3; D is uncertain. This CDR3 contains 14 residues. Trimming took 1 base from V and 2 from J, leaving 7 bases between them. The CDR3 here is CASSLVPTTDTQYF. DNA of the CDR3: TGTGCCAGCAGTTTAGTCCCAACCACAGATACGCAGTATTTT.

This clonotype was observed a handful of times. The CDR3 bases are TGTGCCAGCAGCTCCAATGACAGGGGCGCCGGGGAGCTGTTTTTT. It is translated as CASSSNDRGAGELFF. This rearrangement joins TRBV7-8 to TRBJ2-2, with 8 bases aligning to TRBD1. The CDR3 sequence is 15 residues long. Losses at the gene ends were 4 bases for V and 6 bases for J; bases not matched to a gene: 7. From germline, CDR1 is SGHVS and CDR2 FQNEAQ.

The gene calls are TRBV7-9 and TRBJ1-6, with 7 positions matching TRBD1. V was clipped by 7 bases and J by 9 bases; unmatched bases: 12. Germline V gives CDR1 SEHNR, CDR2 FQNEAQ (reference sequence). The CDR3 consists of 15 residues. The CDR3: CASTLDPGGFSPLHF. DNA of the CDR3: TGTGCCAGCACCCTAGATCCAGGGGGATTTTCACCCCTCCACTTT.

This clonotype was detected only a few times. This chain links TRBV11-2 with TRBJ2-4, with 7 nucleotides matching TRBD2. V shed 5 bases and J 7 bases; nucleotides not matched to a gene: 11. The CDR3 is 15 amino acids. Germline V gives CDR1 SGHAT, CDR2 FQNNGV. The CDR3: CASSRWEGSTNIQYF. CDR3 nucleotides: TGTGCCAGCAGCCGCTGGGAGGGCAGCACCAACATTCAGTACTTC.

This clonotype was seen ten or more times. The CDR3 coding sequence is TGTGCCAGCCGTCCCCCTGGCCGGGAGGGTGAGCAGTTCTTC. Its translation is CASRPPGREGEQFF. The rearrangement joins TRBV28 to TRBJ2-1; 8 nucleotides match TRBD2. With V trimmed by 8 bases and J by 9 bases, 12 bases remained unmatched. The CDR3 extends over 14 amino acids. Germline V CDR1 and CDR2: MDHEN, SYDVKM. The full variable domain, rest sourced from reference TRBV28 and TRBJ2-1, is DVKVTQSSRYLVKRTGEKVFLECVQDMDHENMFWYRQDPGLGLRLIYFSYDVKMKEKGDIPEGYSVSREKKERFSLILESASTNQTSMYLCASRPPGREGEQFFGPGTRLTVL.

In its sample, this clonotype was seen many times. The chain combines TRBV7-9 with TRBJ1-5; no reliable D call. This CDR3 has 13 amino acids. V lost 1 base to trimming and J lost 6 bases, with 7 bases between them. Germline CDR1 and CDR2: SEHNR and FQNEAQ (reference sequence). Here the CDR3 DNA reads TGTGCCAGCAGCTTAGGAGTGGCTCAGCCCCAGCATTTT. Amino acid sequence: CASSLGVAQPQHF. The whole variable domain, remainder taken from reference TRBV7-9 and TRBJ1-5, is DTGVSQNPRHKITKRGQNVTFRCDPISEHNRLYWYRQTLGQGPEFLTYFQNEAQLEKSRLLSDRFSAERPKGSFSTLEIQRTEQGDSAMYLCASSLGVAQPQHFGDGTRLSIL.

This clonotype has only a few counts. This chain links TRBV7-9 with TRBJ2-7; 9 bases line up with TRBD1. The CDR3 contains 15 residues. Trimming at V came to 3 bases and at J to 3 bases, leaving 6 bases not matched to a gene. Germline CDR1 is SEHNR and CDR2 is FQNEAQ (reference sequence). This CDR3 reads CASSLRRDRVYEQYF. As DNA, the CDR3 is TGTGCCAGCAGCTTGCGCCGGGACAGGGTCTACGAGCAGTACTTC.

The chain couples TRBV29-1 to TRBJ2-3, with a tentative D call TRBD2 (5 bases). This CDR3 has 15 amino acids. Germline V gene lookup returns CDR1 SQVTM and CDR2 ANQGSEA. V was trimmed by 8 bases and J by 5 bases, leaving 23 bases between them. In DNA, the CDR3 is TGCAGCTCCCCGGGGTCAGGAAGGAGTGGAGATACGCAGTATTTT. Translation gives CSSPGSGRSGDTQYF.

This chain uses TRBV4-2 with TRBJ2-1, with a possible D match to TRBD2 (5 bases). The germline V and J ends were trimmed by 0 bases and 5 bases, with 20 bases remaining between them. Per the germline V gene, CDR1 is LGHNA and CDR2 is YNFKEQ. The CDR3 has 18 amino acids. CDR3 sequence (DNA): TGTGCCAGCAGCCAAGACCGGTCTGGCGGGTGGTTGAACAATGAGCAGTTCTTC. Residues: CASSQDRSGGWLNNEQFF.

Turning to this clonotype: A much larger clonotype is one base distant, so this may be a read error. J is TRBJ1-1 and V is TRBV7-2; D is perhaps TRBD1 (5 bases). The CDR3 covers 11 residues. CDR1 and CDR2 (germline): SGHTA, FQGNSA. CDR3 region: CASSPDTEAYF. The CDR3 nucleotides are TGTGCCAGCAGCCCGGACACTGAAGCTTACTTT.

This clonotype has only a few counts. The V call is TRBV30, the J call TRBJ1-2, with 10 bases identical to TRBD1. Germline assignment: CDR1 GTSNPN and CDR2 SVGIG (reference sequence). This CDR3 comprises 16 residues. The V and J ends lost 0 bases and 4 bases, in that order; junction bases with no gene match: 8. CDR3 loop: CAWSVDRGRLPYGYTF. CDR3 DNA sequence: TGTGCCTGGAGTGTAGACAGGGGGCGACTACCCTATGGCTACACCTTC.

This clonotype was detected many times. The genes are TRBV12-3 or TRBV12-4 and TRBJ2-3, with 7 bases matching TRBD1. This CDR3 is built from 18 residues. V trimming: 6 bases; J trimming: 2 bases; junction bases outside the gene matches: 17. CDR3 nucleotides: TGTGCCAGCAGAGCTTTCGGGCGAGACAGGGACCCCACAGATACGCAGTATTTT. Its translation: CASRAFGRDRDPTDTQYF.